Presented here are 8 T cell receptor beta chains from one specimen sequenced in a study of T cell responses to AZD1222 COVID-19 vaccine. The method was immunoSEQ multiplex PCR; TCRdb's version includes in-frame clones alone and lacks a portion of them. The repertoire holds roughly 120,000 clones, with around 92% as singletons. The sample consisted of peripheral blood, taken on day 0 of AZD1222 vaccination. The receptors originated from an adult in good health.

The chain links TRBV6-6 to TRBJ2-6; tentatively, D is TRBD1 (5 bases). The ends were cut back, 5 bases at V and 4 bases at J, with 12 bases in the middle. The CDR3 sequence is 15 residues long. Germline V gene sequence: CDR1 MNHNY, CDR2 SVGAGI (reference sequence). CDR3 loop: CASSQAGWGANVLTF. CDR3 coding DNA: TGTGCCAGCAGTCAGGCAGGGTGGGGGGCCAACGTCCTGACTTTC.

V and J are TRBV18 and TRBJ2-3, with D maybe TRBD2 (5 bases). V was trimmed by 1 base and J by 1 base, leaving 15 bases between them. CDR1 KGHSH and CDR2 LQKENI come from the germline V gene. CDR3 length equals 17 residues. The CDR3 bases are TGTGCCAGCTCACCACGAACCGGGATGGATCGCACAGATACGCAGTATTTT. Protein product: CASSPRTGMDRTDTQYF.

This rearrangement joins TRBV28 to TRBJ1-5; D is undetermined. Germline V gene data show CDR1 as MDHEN and CDR2 as SYDVKM. The CDR3 extends over 15 amino acids. Trimming left V 10 bases short and J 6 bases short, with 22 bases between. CDR3 sequence (DNA): TGTGCCACCGTAAAGATAACGGTCGTAGGTCAGCCCCAGCATTTT. It codes for CATVKITVVGQPQHF.

This sequence joins TRBV4-1 and TRBJ1-4; D call uncertain. CDR1 and CDR2 (germline): MGHRA, YSYEKL. Trimming left V 1 base short and J 3 bases short, with 6 bases between. The CDR3 sequence is 14 residues long. CDR3 sequence reads: CASSQVGSNEKLFF. The CDR3 DNA reads TGCGCCAGCAGCCAAGTTGGTTCTAATGAAAAACTGTTTTTT.

V and J are TRBV20-1 and TRBJ1-2; 7 bases are shared with TRBD1. With 3 bases clipped from V and 7 bases from J, the junction kept 14 bases outside the gene matches. Looked up from germline, CDR1 is DFQATT and CDR2 is SNEGSKA (reference sequence). The CDR3 length is 15 residues. CDR3 in amino acids: CSASASRAPGGGYTF. CDR3 in DNA: TGCAGTGCTAGTGCATCCAGGGCCCCAGGGGGTGGCTACACCTTC.

This clone was counted once. The CDR3 DNA follows: TGTGCCAGTAGATCCGGGCGGGAAAACACCATATATTTT. Protein product: CASRSGRENTIYF. The V and J genes are TRBV19 and TRBJ1-3; no definite D call. Looked up from germline, CDR1 is LNHDA and CDR2 is SQIVND (reference sequence). The germline V and J ends were trimmed by 6 bases and 6 bases, with 12 bases remaining between them. This CDR3 has 13 amino acids.

The J gene is TRBJ1-5, the V gene TRBV24-1; no clear D gene. V was cut by 0 bases and J by 2 bases, with 7 bases left in between. CDR3 length: 15 amino acids. Germline CDR1 and CDR2: KGHDR and SFDVKD. As DNA, the CDR3 is TGTGCCACCAGTGATTTGCCCGGGCGCAATCAGCCCCAGCATTTT. Protein product: CATSDLPGRNQPQHF.

The genes are TRBV7-2 and TRBJ2-5, with D hard to call. Between the trimmed V and J ends, which lost 2 bases and 5 bases, there was a span of 15 bases. In germline, CDR1 is SGHTA, CDR2 FQGNSA. CDR3 length: 15 amino acids. The CDR3 is CASSLWAGSRETQYF. DNA of the CDR3: TGTGCCAGCAGCTTATGGGCCGGCAGTAGGGAGACCCAGTACTTC.